This T cell receptor beta chain emerged from a study of blood T cell repertoires in COVID-19. Study overall: The United States, Italy and Spain supplied acute and convalescent COVID-19 samples.

CDR1 and CDR2 (germline): SGHTA, FQGNSA. This CDR3 is built from 15 residues. Trimming stripped 4 bases from V and 0 bases from J, with 13 bases between. The repertoire was sequenced with immunoSEQ multiplex PCR; TCRdb's copy has only in-frame clones and lacks some. This table has nearly 300,000 clones, approximately 89% appearing once. The specimen was peripheral blood. V gene TRBV7-2 combines with J gene TRBJ2-7; possibly TRBD1 for D (6 bases). This TCR came from a woman aged 25 to 39 who had recovered from COVID-19. The CDR3 bases are TGTGCCAGCAGCTCTCAGGGGACCGCCTCCTACGAGCAGTACTTC. Its translation is CASSSQGTASYEQYF.